The entry that follows covers one T cell receptor beta chain sequence. Its antigen is as yet unknown. With V trimmed by 6 bases and J by 5 bases, 2 bases remained unmatched. CDR3 size: 14 residues. Germline-derived CDR1 and CDR2 are SNHLY and FYNNEI. Repertoires were generated with immunoSEQ multiplex PCR, while TCRdb's copy carries only in-frame clones and drops some. The sample shows some 350,000 clones, 67% of them seen only once. The sample belongs to a study of cytotoxic CD8 clonotypes in ibrutinib-treated CLL. As for the study in general: Response samples came after a median roughly 13 months of treatment, range 6 to 36. Whole-study results and caveats: The public clonotypes identified were infrequent and showed contraction or stability on treatment.

The sequenced sample was PBMCs, obtained after 36 months of ibrutinib treatment. This TCR derives from a human donor with chronic lymphocytic leukemia. This rearrangement joins TRBV2 to TRBJ2-3; 13 bases map to TRBD2. CDR3 coding DNA: TGTGCCAGCAGAAGACTAGCGGGGGGAGATACGCAGTATTTT. It is translated as CASRRLAGGDTQYF. Together with reference TRBV2 and TRBJ2-3, the CDR3 gives the full variable domain: EPEVTQTPSHQVTQMGQEVILRCVPISNHLYFYWYRQILGQKVEFLVSFYNNEISEKSEIFDDQFSVERPDGSNFTLKIRSTKLEDSAMYFCASRRLAGGDTQYFGPGTRLTVL.